A single sample gave rise to the 20 T cell receptor beta chains below, sequenced in a study of shared clonotypes between healthy human individuals. Repertoires were generated with immunoSEQ multiplex PCR, while TCRdb's copy carries only in-frame clones and drops some. The sample lists over a million clones; approximately 80% were seen once. The sample comprised memory CD4+ T cells from PBMCs. Subset meaning: CD45RA-negative fraction. Receptors were obtained from a young man in good health. Some clones in this sample may be carry-over from other donors' samples.

This clone showed up just a few times. The chain recombines TRBV9 with TRBJ1-4; 9 bases fit TRBD1. Germline loops: CDR1 SGDLS, CDR2 YYNGEE. The CDR3 has 17 residues. V was pared by 0 bases and J by 7 bases, with 10 bases of the junction left unmatched. Written as DNA, the CDR3 is TGTGCCAGCAGCGTAGCTCCTTCCGGGACAGGGAGTGAAAAACTGTTTTTT. Encoded protein: CASSVAPSGTGSEKLFF.

This sequence joins TRBV2 and TRBJ1-4; D gene ambiguous. CDR3 length: 13 amino acids. V was cut by 3 bases and J by 5 bases, with 7 bases left in between. From germline, CDR1 is SNHLY and CDR2 FYNNEI. CDR3 protein: CASSDRTNEKLFF. Here the CDR3 DNA reads TGTGCCAGCAGTGACAGGACGAATGAAAAACTGTTTTTT.

The J gene is TRBJ1-1, the V gene TRBV14; TRBD1 might be the D (5 bases). Germline CDR1 SGHDN, CDR2 FVKESK. The CDR3 totals 12 residues. V was pared by 0 bases and J by 9 bases, with 8 bases between. CDR3 loop: CASSQEAGKAFF. For the CDR3, the DNA is TGTGCCAGCAGCCAAGAGGCAGGGAAAGCTTTCTTT.

At least ten counts were recorded for this clone. CDR3 bases: TGTGCCAGCACCCTACTAGCGGGAGCCTACAATGAGCAGTTCTTC. Protein sequence: CASTLLAGAYNEQFF. J is TRBJ2-1 and V is TRBV7-3; 11 bases fit TRBD2. This CDR3 region has 15 residues. V lost 7 bases to trimming and J lost 2 bases; unmatched junction nucleotides: 4. Germline lookup yields CDR1 SGHTA and CDR2 FQGTGA.

This clone has just a few counts. This rearrangement joins TRBV11-3 to TRBJ2-3; maybe TRBD1 (6 bases). The V gene lost 4 bases and the J gene lost 4 bases, with 15 bases spanning the gap. This CDR3 is built from 15 residues. Germline V gene sequence: CDR1 SGHNT, CDR2 YENEEA. The DNA for the CDR3 is TGTGCCAGCAGCTCCCGAGGGGGAATCTCAGATACGCAGTATTTT. Protein sequence: CASSSRGGISDTQYF.

V is TRBV6-5 and J is TRBJ2-2; D call uncertain. Germline CDR1 is MNHEY and CDR2 is SVGAGI. The CDR3 length is 13 residues. V was clipped by 1 base and J by 4 bases, with 4 bases between them. CDR3 loop: CASSYLLTGELFF. CDR3 nucleotides: TGTGCCAGCAGTTACTTGCTCACCGGGGAGCTGTTTTTT.

The chain uses TRBV25-1 and TRBJ1-2; D might be TRBD1 (6 bases). The CDR3 is made up of 15 amino acids. CDR1 is MGHDK and CDR2 is SYGVNS in the germline V gene. The germline V and J ends were trimmed by 3 bases and 2 bases, with 13 bases remaining between them. CDR3 sequence: CASSDSPQGNYGYTF. Written as DNA, the CDR3 is TGTGCCAGCAGTGATTCTCCTCAGGGGAACTATGGCTACACCTTC.

This chain joins TRBV12-5 and TRBJ2-1; 9 bases match TRBD2. Germline CDR1 and CDR2: LGHNT and FRNRAP. V lost 2 bases, J lost 7 bases, and 6 bases stayed unmatched. This CDR3 has 15 residues. In nucleotides, the CDR3 is TGTGCTAGTGGTTTGTGGCTAGCGGGAAAGAATGAGCAGTTCTTC. Protein: CASGLWLAGKNEQFF.

V usage is TRBV6-1 and J usage is TRBJ2-7, with D tentatively TRBD1 or TRBD2 (5 bases each). Deletions cut 4 bases from V and 2 bases from J, with 12 bases between. The CDR3 loop spans 14 amino acids. Germline values: CDR1 MNHNS, CDR2 SASEGT. CDR3 bases: TGTGCCAGCAGTGGAGGGACGGAAACCTACGAGCAGTACTTC. This gives the protein CASSGGTETYEQYF.

The chain recombines TRBV11-2 with TRBJ2-5; 7 bases are a match to TRBD2. There are 16 residues in the CDR3. Germline CDR1 and CDR2: SGHAT and FQNNGV. Germline trimming cut 5 bases from V and 5 bases from J; bases unmatched to any gene: 14. The CDR3 coding sequence is TGTGCCAGCAGCCAGCTTAATGGGAGGGTGTTGGAGACCCAGTACTTC. It yields the protein CASSQLNGRVLETQYF.

This clone was recorded a few times. The chain has TRBV28 and TRBJ1-4, with 10 bases fitting TRBD1. The CDR3 length is 16 residues. V was pared by 7 bases and J by 10 bases, with 15 bases of the junction left unmatched. The germline V gene has CDR1 MDHEN and CDR2 SYDVKM. The CDR3 protein is CASNRDRGKSSRKLFF. The CDR3 bases are TGTGCCAGCAACAGGGACAGGGGAAAATCTTCGCGAAAACTGTTTTTT.

V and J are TRBV5-1 and TRBJ2-1; 11 bases map to TRBD2. Germline V gives CDR1 SGHRS, CDR2 YFSETQ. After removal of 3 bases from V and 5 bases from J, the junction contained 4 bases not matched to a gene. CDR3 length: 15 residues. The CDR3 DNA reads as TGCGCCAGCAGCTGGGGGACTAGCGGTAACAATGAGCAGTTCTTC. This encodes CASSWGTSGNNEQFF.

The chain combines TRBV28 with TRBJ2-7; D may be TRBD2 (5 bases). Trimming took off 5 bases at V and 1 base at J, with 15 bases between the two ends. This CDR3 contains 15 residues. Germline V gene data show CDR1 as MDHEN and CDR2 as SYDVKM. Here the CDR3 DNA reads TGTGCCAGCAGTAGTATCGGGAAGGGTTCCTACGAGCAGTACTTC. Amino acid sequence: CASSSIGKGSYEQYF.

V and J are TRBV5-1 and TRBJ1-1, with 9 bases identical to TRBD1. This CDR3 is 13 amino acids long. In germline, CDR1 is SGHRS, CDR2 YFSETQ. The junction had 3 bases not matched to a gene; V was cut back by 4 bases and J by 5 bases. CDR3 sequence reads: CASSGQGWTEAFF. The CDR3 bases are TGCGCCAGCAGCGGACAGGGGTGGACTGAAGCTTTCTTT.

This clone was seen only once. V and J are TRBV28 and TRBJ2-7, with D tentatively TRBD2 (5 bases). Between the trimmed V and J ends, which lost 7 bases and 2 bases, there was a span of 15 bases. Germline CDR1 and CDR2: MDHEN and SYDVKM. This CDR3 has 14 residues. CDR3 bases: TGTGCCAGCAAGGGAAGGACTGGCCCCTACGAGCAGTACTTC. Translated: CASKGRTGPYEQYF.

Notes on this clone: The sample contains more than one DNA sequence encoding this CDR3. This sequence joins TRBV27 and TRBJ1-1, with TRBD1 identical over 9 bases. Per the germline V gene, CDR1 is MNHEY and CDR2 is SMNVEV (reference sequence). The CDR3 has 13 residues. Germline trimming cut 9 bases from V and 1 base from J; bases unmatched to any gene: 3. CDR3 loop: CASTGGWNTEAFF. Here the CDR3 DNA reads TGTGCCAGTACAGGGGGCTGGAACACTGAAGCTTTCTTT.

The J gene is TRBJ1-1, the V gene TRBV5-1; 7 bases line up with TRBD1. CDR3 length: 15 amino acids. Germline values: CDR1 SGHRS, CDR2 YFSETQ. The V and J ends lost 4 bases and 8 bases, in that order; junction bases with no gene match: 14. CDR3 DNA sequence: TGCGCCAGCAGCAGAGGAGACAGGGAATTTCACGAAGCTTTCTTT. Its translation is CASSRGDREFHEAFF.

This chain joins TRBV2 and TRBJ2-1; 9 bases map to TRBD1. Trimming at V came to 7 bases and at J to 6 bases, leaving 10 bases not matched to a gene. Germline V lookup: CDR1 SNHLY, CDR2 FYNNEI. CDR3 length: 15 residues. In DNA form, the CDR3 reads TGTGCCAGCAATACACAGGGGGCAGTAAGCAATGAGCAGTTCTTC. Translated, it gives CASNTQGAVSNEQFF.

This clone was detected once. One junction end does not reproduce the germline sequence, and a read error may be involved. At the DNA level, this CDR3 is encoded by other sequences in the same sample as well. V and J are TRBV25-1 and TRBJ1-2; TRBD1 might be the D (5 bases). Germline loops: CDR1 MGHDK, CDR2 SYGVNS. The CDR3 is 16 residues long. The CDR3 region has the DNA TGTGCCAACAGTGGTCCAGGGTCCCACACCCTCTATGGCTACACCTTC. Its translation: CANSGPGSHTLYGYTF.

Note on this clone: This likely reflects a read error, since a far larger clone is one base away. The rearrangement joins TRBV5-1 to TRBJ1-2; 7 bases match TRBD1. This CDR3 spans 13 amino acids. Germline V gene lookup returns CDR1 SGHRS and CDR2 YFSETQ. V lost 4 bases and J lost 4; bases outside the gene matches: 4. The CDR3 loop reads CASSPGQRYGYTF. The CDR3 coding sequence is TGCGCCAGCAGCCCGGGACAGCGCTATGGCTACACCTTC.